The following is a T cell receptor (beta chain) sequence with its context. Antigen unknown. This entry comes from a study of cytomegalovirus exposure and HLA in healthy donors. TCRdb keeps only in-frame clones here, not all; method: immunoSEQ multiplex PCR. Of about 60,000 clones listed, roughly 94% are singletons. Study-wide findings and caveats: It was found in a later analysis that first-cohort TCR clusters tended to co-occur in the approximately 130 validation repertoires. It was confirmed in vitro that a few of the CMV-associated chains were specific for CMV antigens. The study labeled more than 150 TCR beta chains cytomegalovirus-associated.

Germline V lookup: CDR1 MDHEN, CDR2 SYDVKM. The V and J ends lost 8 bases and 0 bases, in that order; junction bases with no gene match: 10. The CDR3 spans 15 residues. The 120-subject validation cohort, separate from the 666-subject first cohort, included the donors. This sequence originates from a woman aged 18-35 years in good health and CMV-seropositive. The chain couples TRBV28 to TRBJ2-7, with 7 bases that match TRBD1. Input material: PBMCs. The CDR3 spells CASGRQGLLSYEQYF. CDR3 coding DNA: TGTGCCAGCGGGAGACAGGGCCTCCTCTCCTACGAGCAGTACTTC. Full variable domain (rest looked up from reference TRBV28 and TRBJ2-7): DVKVTQSSRYLVKRTGEKVFLECVQDMDHENMFWYRQDPGLGLRLIYFSYDVKMKEKGDIPEGYSVSREKKERFSLILESASTNQTSMYLCASGRQGLLSYEQYFGPGTRLTVT.